The T cell receptor (beta chain) described here comes from a study of regulatory T cells in long-lasting Graves disease. About the study: Persistent Graves' disease required over 5 years of antithyroid drugs and positive TSH receptor antibodies.

Arm-PCR with iRepertoire HTBI primers amplified the CDR3 regions for these TCR beta libraries. From the multiplex PCR reads, TCRdb called clonotypes with MiXCR, one entry per CDR3 protein. This sample yields around 400,000 distinct CDR3 sequences, of which roughly a quarter are seen a single time; roughly 26% belongs to the top ten. This clonotype came up a few times. Its antigen is undetermined. This CDR3 contains 14 residues. V shed 1 base and J shed 4 bases, with 10 bases lying between them. Study outcomes and limitations: Accuracy may have been reduced by the small sample size. Favored usage of TRBV28, TRBJ1-2 and TRBJ2-5 was recorded in persistent disease.

Described time point: persistent/refractory GD, antithyroid drugs over 5 years with positive TRAb. RNA extracted from PBMCs served as the sequencing template. The guidelines of the American Thyroid Association were the basis for diagnosing Graves' disease. This TCR was recovered from a female donor with Graves disease. Sequences were derived from peripheral blood mononuclear cells (PBMCs), sampled when the disease was refractory, from a patient treated with antithyroid drugs. The chain uses TRBV12-3 or TRBV12-4 and TRBJ1-2; perhaps TRBD1 as D (5 bases). The CDR3 bases are TGTGCCAGCAGTTTAGTCATTAGGGGCTATGGCTACACCTTC. As protein: CASSLVIRGYGYTF.